The 32 T cell receptor beta chains below come from one sample, sequenced in a study of T-cell reconstitution after alpha-beta-depleted transplantation in children. It was with unique molecular identifiers that the TCRbeta library was prepared. TCRdb called the PCR reads again in MiXCR, with one record for every CDR3 protein. The sample lists roughly 490,000 distinct CDR3 sequences; roughly an eighth were seen once. The sequencing here drew on PBMCs, mostly from graft donor cells, taken 180 days after TCRalphabeta/CD19-depleted stem cell transplant. These receptors all stem from a female patient aged 2 to 10 who had a stem cell transplant for aplastic anemia, so the T cells may come from the graft donor.

This clonotype appeared a few times. The chain recombines TRBV7-9 with TRBJ2-2; D is possibly TRBD1 or TRBD2 (5 bases each). The CDR3 is 17 amino acids. Germline-derived CDR1 and CDR2 are SEHNR and FQNEAQ (reference sequence). The V end was cut by 6 bases, the J end by 5 bases, with 22 bases between. CDR3 protein: CASSFPRWDPRTGELFF. Here the CDR3 DNA reads TGTGCCAGCAGTTTCCCGAGGTGGGACCCGAGGACCGGGGAGCTGTTTTTT.

The gene calls are TRBV5-1 and TRBJ1-2, with D maybe TRBD1 (6 bases). Germline V CDR1 and CDR2: SGHRS, YFSETQ. There are 14 residues in the CDR3. V gave up 4 bases and J gave up 0 bases, with 10 bases separating them. The CDR3: CASSMTGANYGYTF. The DNA for the CDR3 is TGCGCCAGCAGCATGACAGGTGCTAACTATGGCTACACCTTC. The entire variable domain, with the rest obtained from reference TRBV5-1 and TRBJ1-2, is as follows: KAGVTQTPRYLIKTRGQQVTLSCSPISGHRSVSWYQQTPGQGLQFLFEYFSETQRNKGNFPGRFSGRQFSNSRSEMNVSTLELGDSALYLCASSMTGANYGYTFGSGTRLTVV.

This clonotype showed up just a few times. This rearrangement joins TRBV20-1 to TRBJ1-6; 7 bases are shared with TRBD1. Germline V CDR1 and CDR2: DFQATT, SNEGSKA (reference sequence). Trimming removed 0 bases from V and 7 bases from J; junction bases left unmatched: 6. CDR3 length: 15 amino acids. The CDR3 protein is CSARDQQGGNSPLHF. CDR3 in DNA: TGCAGTGCTAGAGATCAGCAGGGGGGAAATTCACCCCTCCACTTT.

This clonotype came up many times. The chain combines TRBV7-9 with TRBJ2-1; no reliable D call. V was clipped by 5 bases and J by 8 bases, with 7 bases between them. Germline V CDR1 and CDR2: SEHNR, FQNEAQ (reference sequence). This CDR3 comprises 11 residues. The CDR3, as DNA: TGTGCCAGCAGCATTATACATGAGCAGTTCTTC. This encodes CASSIIHEQFF.

The rearrangement links TRBV15 to TRBJ2-3; D is possibly TRBD2 (5 bases). V was cut by 7 bases and J by 2 bases, with 13 bases left in between. CDR1 LNHNV and CDR2 YYDKDF come from the germline V gene (reference sequence). This CDR3 is 14 amino acids long. The CDR3 loop reads CATNPSMDTDTQYF. CDR3 coding DNA: TGTGCCACCAACCCTAGCATGGACACAGATACGCAGTATTTT. The full variable domain, with the rest looked up from reference TRBV15 and TRBJ2-3, is DAMVIQNPRYQVTQFGKPVTLSCSQTLNHNVMYWYQQKSSQAPKLLFHYYDKDFNNEADTPDNFQSRRPNTSFCFLDIRSPGLGDTAMYLCATNPSMDTDTQYFGPGTRLTVL.

The V and J genes are TRBV24-1 and TRBJ2-1; 12 bases match TRBD2. The CDR3 is made up of 16 amino acids. Germline-derived CDR1 and CDR2 are KGHDR and SFDVKD. With V trimmed by 5 bases and J by 8 bases, 9 bases remained unmatched. The CDR3 nucleotides are TGTGCCACCAGTGGTCTGCCTAGCGGGAGGGCACATGAGCAGTTCTTC. Translation: CATSGLPSGRAHEQFF.

This chain joins TRBV7-2 and TRBJ2-7; the match to TRBD2 covers 7 bases. CDR3 length: 14 amino acids. J lost 2 bases, V lost 5 bases, and 6 bases had no gene match. CDR1 and CDR2 from the germline V gene are SGHTA and FQGNSA. The CDR3 is CASSPTGTTYEQYV. CDR3 nucleotides: TGTGCCAGCAGCCCGACCGGGACTACCTACGAGCAGTACGTC.

J is TRBJ2-1 and V is TRBV5-1, with a possible D match to TRBD2 (6 bases). Germline V gene sequence: CDR1 SGHRS, CDR2 YFSETQ. The CDR3 is 16 amino acids. V dropped 4 bases and J dropped 2 bases, with 16 bases sitting between them. CDR3 amino acids: CASSPDHSGPYNEQFF. The CDR3 DNA follows: TGCGCCAGCAGCCCGGACCATAGCGGTCCCTACAATGAGCAGTTCTTC.

The CDR3 bases are TGTGCCAGCAGCTTAACGGACAGGGTGGTCACTGAAGCTTTCTTT. This translates into CASSLTDRVVTEAFF. The chain joins TRBV11-3 to TRBJ1-1; 8 nucleotides agree with TRBD1. Trimming at V came to 2 bases and at J to 4 bases, leaving 6 bases not matched to a gene. This CDR3 contains 15 residues. CDR1 is SGHNT and CDR2 is YENEEA in the germline V gene.

The gene calls are TRBV5-1 and TRBJ2-4; D is uncertain. This CDR3 is built from 16 residues. Trimming left V 4 bases short and J 0 bases short, with 14 bases between. Germline CDR1 reads SGHRS; CDR2 reads YFSETQ. The chain's CDR3 is CASSVSTDVAKNIQYF. The CDR3, as DNA: TGCGCCAGCAGCGTATCGACGGATGTAGCCAAAAACATTCAGTACTTC.

The chain couples TRBV20-1 to TRBJ1-1; D gene unclear. In germline, CDR1 is DFQATT, CDR2 SNEGSKA (reference sequence). The ends were cut back, 4 bases at V and 4 bases at J, with 10 bases in the middle. This CDR3 is 12 amino acids long. The CDR3 DNA reads TGCAGTGCTAAGGCTTCTTCCACTGAAGCTTTCTTT. Translated: CSAKASSTEAFF.

This clonotype was picked up a small number of times. The chain couples TRBV20-1 to TRBJ2-1; no definite D call. V was shortened by 6 bases and J by 1 base, with 13 bases between the two germline ends. CDR3 length: 14 amino acids. CDR1 and CDR2 (germline): DFQATT, SNEGSKA (reference sequence). The CDR3 here is CSAPPWRSYNEQFF. The CDR3 region has the DNA TGCAGTGCGCCCCCCTGGCGGTCCTACAATGAGCAGTTCTTC.

This chain uses TRBV10-2 with TRBJ1-5; possibly TRBD1 for D (6 bases). There are 15 residues in the CDR3. V lost 8 bases, J lost 1 base, and 15 bases lay in between. Germline-derived CDR1 and CDR2 are WSHSY and SAAADI. The CDR3 sequence: CASSWTRGSNQPQHF. The CDR3 DNA follows: TGCGCCAGCTCCTGGACAAGGGGGAGCAATCAGCCCCAGCATTTT.

The rearrangement uses TRBV3-1 and TRBJ2-7; 7 positions match TRBD2. Germline-derived CDR1 and CDR2 are LGHDT and YNNKEL (reference sequence). Germline trimming cut 0 bases from V and 1 base from J; bases unmatched to any gene: 6. The CDR3 is 16 amino acids. CDR3 coding DNA: TGTGCCAGCAGCCAAGAAGACCGGGGGGTATCCTACGAGCAGTACTTC. This sequence encodes CASSQEDRGVSYEQYF.

This clonotype was found many times. CDR3 sequence reads: CSVVLTGVETQYF. Here the CDR3 DNA reads TGCAGCGTCGTCCTGACAGGGGTTGAGACCCAGTACTTC. The chain combines TRBV29-1 with TRBJ2-5; TRBD1 aligns across 8 bases. Germline CDR1 reads SQVTM; CDR2 reads ANQGSEA. The CDR3 has 13 residues. Trimming at V came to 6 bases and at J to 5 bases, leaving 8 bases not matched to a gene.

This clonotype was counted a single time. The V gene is TRBV29-1, the J gene TRBJ2-1; 8 positions match TRBD2. The V segment lost 4 bases and the J segment 9 bases; nucleotides outside the gene matches: 8. The CDR3 runs to 13 residues. Germline V gene lookup returns CDR1 SQVTM and CDR2 ANQGSEA. CDR3 DNA: TGCAGCGTTGCGGAAGGACTAGCCGCTGAGCAGTTCTTC. Protein product: CSVAEGLAAEQFF.

This chain links TRBV7-8 with TRBJ2-7; D perhaps matches TRBD1 (5 bases). CDR3 length: 16 amino acids. V dropped 0 bases and J dropped 2 bases, with 14 bases sitting between them. Germline CDR1 SGHVS, CDR2 FQNEAQ. The CDR3: CASSLALQGLPYEQYV. The DNA of the CDR3 is TGTGCCAGCAGCTTAGCGCTTCAGGGTCTACCCTACGAGCAGTACGTC.

The chain carries TRBV6-2 or TRBV6-3 and TRBJ2-7, with 10 bases identical to TRBD1. CDR3 length: 12 residues. The V segment lost 4 bases and the J segment 10 bases; nucleotides outside the gene matches: 4. The germline V gene encodes CDR1 MNHEY and CDR2 SVGEGT. The CDR3 region is CASSSTGGPQYV. For the CDR3, the DNA is TGTGCCAGCAGTTCGACAGGGGGCCCACAGTACGTC.

This clonotype occurred a few times. The gene calls are TRBV12-3 or TRBV12-4 and TRBJ2-1, with 8 bases matching TRBD1. V trimming: 6 bases; J trimming: 3 bases; junction bases outside the gene matches: 10. The CDR3 runs 16 residues. In DNA form, the CDR3 reads TGTGCCAGCAGATTAACAGGGGGTTCGGGCTACAATGAGCAGTTCTTC. This sequence encodes CASRLTGGSGYNEQFF.

Here the CDR3 DNA reads TGTGCCAGCAGCTGGGGGACAGGGGGTGAAAAACTGTTTTTT. This codes for CASSWGTGGEKLFF. The genes are TRBV5-6 and TRBJ1-4; 11 nucleotides match TRBD1. Germline CDR1 reads SGHDT; CDR2 reads YYEEEE. CDR3 length: 14 residues. V trimming: 3 bases; J trimming: 7 bases; junction bases outside the gene matches: 2.

This clonotype turned up a few times. This chain uses TRBV7-2 with TRBJ2-3; 8 bases are shared with TRBD1. There are 16 residues in the CDR3. After removal of 4 bases from V and 4 bases from J, the junction contained 10 bases not matched to a gene. Germline V gene sequence: CDR1 SGHTA, CDR2 FQGNSA. The CDR3 spells CASSYPRGQGADTQYF. In DNA, the CDR3 is TGTGCCAGCAGCTACCCGCGCGGACAGGGCGCAGATACGCAGTATTTT.

The genes are TRBV25-1 and TRBJ2-7, with 7 bases that match TRBD1. This CDR3 contains 15 residues. The germline V gene encodes CDR1 MGHDK and CDR2 SYGVNS. After removal of 4 bases from V and 6 bases from J, the junction contained 12 bases not matched to a gene. The CDR3 loop is CASSGTGQLLAEQYF. Written as DNA, the CDR3 is TGTGCCAGCAGTGGGACAGGCCAGCTCCTGGCCGAGCAGTACTTC.

The V gene is TRBV4-2, the J gene TRBJ1-4; D is uncertain. The length of the CDR3 is 12 residues. Between the trimmed V and J ends, which lost 0 bases and 8 bases, there was a span of 4 bases. Germline V gives CDR1 LGHNA, CDR2 YNFKEQ. The CDR3 DNA is TGTGCCAGCAGCCAAGATAACGAAAAACTGTTTTTT. The encoded protein is CASSQDNEKLFF.

In this sample, this clonotype turned up many times. The chain recombines TRBV19 with TRBJ1-5, with a weak D call TRBD1 (6 bases). This CDR3 is 16 amino acids long. Germline V gives CDR1 LNHDA, CDR2 SQIVND (reference sequence). Trimming stripped 5 bases from V and 0 bases from J, with 14 bases between. CDR3 sequence: CASSSYRDYSNQPQHF. For the CDR3, the DNA is TGTGCCAGTAGTTCGTACAGGGATTATAGCAATCAGCCCCAGCATTTT.

This chain connects TRBV19 to TRBJ2-1; 7 positions agree with TRBD2. Trimming at V came to 3 bases and at J to 6 bases, leaving 5 bases not matched to a gene. CDR1 and CDR2 (germline): LNHDA, SQIVND (reference sequence). The CDR3 length is 14 residues. CDR3 in DNA: TGTGCCAGTAGTATTCAGCGGGATAGCAATGAGCAGTTCTTC. As protein: CASSIQRDSNEQFF.

The chain links TRBV6-5 to TRBJ2-5, with TRBD1 matching 10 bases. The germline gives CDR1 MNHEY, CDR2 SVGAGI. V lost 2 bases and J lost 7; bases outside the gene matches: 4. This CDR3 is built from 14 residues. The CDR3 region has the DNA TGTGCCAGCAGTTACCCGGGACAGGGGCTGACCCAGTACTTC. Its protein product is CASSYPGQGLTQYF.

This clonotype was counted ten times or more. V is TRBV4-3 and J is TRBJ2-4; 12 bases line up with TRBD2. CDR3 length equals 15 residues. V was pared by 4 bases and J by 6 bases, with 4 bases of the junction left unmatched. CDR1 and CDR2 (germline): LGHNA, YSLEER. The CDR3 DNA reads TGCGCCAGCAGCCCAGGACTAGCGGGAAGAAACATTCAGTACTTC. Protein product: CASSPGLAGRNIQYF.

This clonotype was observed a few times. The gene calls are TRBV6-5 and TRBJ1-2; D might be TRBD1 (5 bases). V was shortened by 2 bases and J by 6 bases, with 16 bases between the two germline ends. The CDR3 loop spans 15 amino acids. Germline CDR1 is MNHEY and CDR2 is SVGAGI. This CDR3 is CASSYAPPWGNGYTF. The CDR3 DNA follows: TGTGCCAGCAGTTACGCGCCCCCGTGGGGGAATGGCTACACCTTC.

This chain uses TRBV7-2 with TRBJ2-7; 11 bases are shared with TRBD2. The germline V gene has CDR1 SGHTA and CDR2 FQGNSA. CDR3 size: 16 residues. Losses at the gene ends were 1 base for V and 0 bases for J; bases not matched to a gene: 2. For the CDR3, the DNA is TGTGCCAGCAGCTTAGAGGGACTAGCGGTCTCCTACGAGCAGTACTTC. The encoded protein is CASSLEGLAVSYEQYF.

A few counts support this clonotype. The chain links TRBV19 to TRBJ1-1, with D hard to call. Between the trimmed V and J ends, which lost 3 bases and 4 bases, there was a span of 18 bases. Germline CDR1 is LNHDA and CDR2 is SQIVND (reference sequence). The length of the CDR3 is 16 residues. The CDR3 loop reads CASSIWEGAGSTEAFF. The CDR3 DNA follows: TGTGCCAGTAGTATTTGGGAAGGCGCCGGGTCCACTGAAGCTTTCTTT.

This clonotype was seen a few times. This chain joins TRBV20-1 and TRBJ2-7, with D uncertain. With 0 bases removed from V and 3 bases from J, the gap between germline ends came to 15 bases. Germline values: CDR1 DFQATT, CDR2 SNEGSKA (reference sequence). This CDR3 is 15 amino acids long. The CDR3: CSARDTRTVDYEQYF. The CDR3 DNA reads TGCAGTGCTAGAGATACCCGGACGGTAGACTACGAGCAGTACTTC.

This clonotype has only a few counts. The genes are TRBV19 and TRBJ2-7, with TRBD1 matching over 7 bases. The CDR3 is 13 residues long. V was pared by 4 bases and J by 5 bases, with 5 bases of the junction left unmatched. In germline, CDR1 is LNHDA, CDR2 SQIVND (reference sequence). The CDR3 nucleotides read TGTGCCAGTAGTACCCAGGGGGTAGACGAGCAGTACTTC. Amino acid sequence: CASSTQGVDEQYF.